Listed below are T cell receptor beta chains from one sample, sequenced in a study of siplizumab effects on memory and regulatory T cells. Libraries were prepared by immunoSEQ multiplex PCR; TCRdb keeps only in-frame clonotypes and omits some of them. Counted here are approximately 94,000 clones, 80% to 95% occurring once; the ten biggest clones make up 6.5%. Sequences were obtained from CD8+ T cells sorted from blood. The source of these receptors is a human donor in good health. The CDR3 runs from the conserved cysteine through the conserved F or W. A D gene is named only where the DNA matches it firmly. Clone size, where shown, is once, few, many, or a class for clones that have expanded.

V	size	D	J	CDR3	DNA
TRBV11-2	-	TRBD1	TRBJ1-1	CASSLKGARNTEAFF	TGTGCCAGCAGCCTAAAGGGGGCGCGGAACACTGAAGCTTTCTTT
TRBV29-1	-	-	TRBJ2-7	CSVEITYEQYF	TGCAGCGTTGAGATTACCTACGAGCAGTACTTC
TRBV6-5	once	-	TRBJ1-2	CASSYSGDYGYTF	TGTGCCAGCAGTTACTCCGGGGACTATGGCTACACCTTC
TRBV7-9	-	TRBD1	TRBJ1-2	CASSPAFGTGETYTF	TGTGCCAGCAGCCCAGCCTTCGGGACAGGGGAGACATACACCTTC
TRBV6-6	few	-	TRBJ2-2	CAISISYTGELFF	TGTGCCATCAGTATTTCCTACACCGGGGAGCTGTTTTTT
TRBV29-1	-	TRBD2	TRBJ2-1	CSVEGSGLEQFF	TGCAGCGTTGAGGGATCGGGACTAGAGCAGTTCTTC
TRBV6-5	-	-	TRBJ2-7	CASSYQKGFDEQYF	TGTGCCAGCAGTTACCAGAAAGGTTTCGACGAGCAGTACTTC
TRBV9	-	-	TRBJ2-5	CASGGGAQRETQYF	TGTGCCAGCGGTGGGGGGGCGCAGAGGGAGACCCAGTACTTC
TRBV4-1	-	-	TRBJ2-7	CASSQDLGEIYEQYF	TGCGCCAGCAGCCAAGATCTGGGGGAGATCTACGAGCAGTACTTC
TRBV7-6	-	TRBD2	TRBJ2-2	CASSLVAGGDTGELFF	TGTGCCAGCAGCTTAGTCGCGGGAGGAGACACCGGGGAGCTGTTTTTT
TRBV9	-	TRBD2	TRBJ2-1	CASSVGGTSKSSYNEQFF	TGTGCCAGCAGCGTAGGTGGGACTAGCAAGAGCTCCTACAATGAGCAGTTCTTC
TRBV4-1	few	-	TRBJ2-7	CASSPAAGINEQYF	TGCGCCAGCAGCCCGGCCGCAGGGATCAACGAGCAGTACTTC
TRBV5-6	-	TRBD2	TRBJ2-1	CASSLLAGVQNEQFF	TGTGCCAGCAGCTTACTAGCGGGAGTGCAGAATGAGCAGTTCTTC
TRBV30	-	-	TRBJ2-7	CAWSPGYEQYF	TGTGCCTGGAGTCCAGGGTACGAGCAGTACTTC
TRBV27	once	TRBD1	TRBJ2-1	CATTGGSYNEQFF	TGTGCCACAACAGGGGGCTCCTACAATGAGCAGTTCTTC
TRBV27	-	-	TRBJ1-1	CASSPHWAGGTEAFF	TGTGCCAGCAGTCCCCACTGGGCAGGAGGTACTGAAGCTTTCTTT
TRBV6-5	once	-	TRBJ2-7	CASSYSGEQYF	TGTGCCAGCAGTTACTCGGGGGAGCAGTACTTC
TRBV4-1	few	TRBD1	TRBJ1-1	CASSQVPGGTEAFF	TGCGCCAGCAGCCAAGTTCCAGGGGGCACTGAAGCTTTCTTT
TRBV7-8	-	-	TRBJ1-1	CASSLRPTEAFF	TGTGCCAGCAGCTTAAGGCCCACTGAAGCTTTCTTT
TRBV19	-	-	TRBJ2-1	CASSILEGINEQFF	TGTGCCAGTAGTATTCTGGAGGGGATCAATGAGCAGTTCTTC
TRBV13	-	TRBD2	TRBJ2-2	CASGGLAGPGAGELFF	TGTGCCAGCGGGGGACTAGCGGGACCCGGGGCCGGGGAGCTGTTTTTT
TRBV2	-	-	TRBJ2-7	CASSFGRRDYEQYF	TGTGCCAGCAGTTTCGGGAGACGGGACTACGAGCAGTACTTC
TRBV9	-	TRBD2	TRBJ2-3	CASSGLLAGSADTQYF	TGTGCCAGCAGCGGGTTGCTAGCGGGGTCCGCAGATACGCAGTATTTT
TRBV6-5	-	-	TRBJ2-7	CASSYGFRGAPYF	TGTGCCAGCAGTTACGGTTTCCGGGGCGCCCCTTACTTC
TRBV4-1	-	-	TRBJ2-7	CASSLEGAQSYEQYF	TGCGCCAGCAGCCTCGAAGGGGCACAGAGCTACGAGCAGTACTTC
TRBV9	-	-	TRBJ2-1	CASSAPTGTSSYNEQFF	TGTGCCAGCAGCGCACCGACCGGGACAAGCTCCTACAATGAGCAGTTCTTC
TRBV6-5	-	-	TRBJ1-3	CASSQTGDSGNTIYF	TGTGCCAGCAGCCAGACAGGCGACTCTGGAAACACCATATATTTT
TRBV5-4	-	TRBD2	TRBJ2-3	CASSSGLAAGRADTQYF	TGTGCCAGCAGCTCGGGACTAGCCGCGGGTAGGGCAGATACGCAGTATTTT
TRBV6-6	-	-	TRBJ2-7	CASRTGQTSYEQYF	TGTGCCAGCAGAACCGGACAGACATCCTACGAGCAGTACTTC
TRBV10-3	-	-	TRBJ2-1	CAIRTPTSSGYNEQFF	TGTGCCATACGAACCCCGACCTCGTCGGGCTACAATGAGCAGTTCTTC
TRBV13	-	TRBD2	TRBJ2-5	CASSSLAGGPQETQYF	TGTGCCAGCAGCTCCCTAGCGGGGGGCCCTCAAGAGACCCAGTACTTC